This TCR beta chain was captured by sequencing in a study of blood T cell repertoires in COVID-19. Study in general: Samples representing acute and convalescent COVID-19 were sourced from the United States, Italy and Spain.

Generated by immunoSEQ multiplex PCR, the TCRdb table keeps only in-frame clones and is missing some. This sample yields about 360,000 clones, of which more than 75% are seen a single time; under 1.2% belongs to the top ten. This CDR3 has 19 amino acids. J was trimmed by 3 bases and V by 4 bases; bases with no gene match: 18. CDR1 and CDR2 (germline): MDHEN, SYDVKM. What was sequenced was peripheral blood. This receptor was identified in a human donor with acute or convalescent COVID-19. The donor label of this sample is uncertain. The J gene is TRBJ1-5, the V gene TRBV28; 7 bases are a match to TRBD1. This CDR3 reads CASSSTLIQGRYANQPQHF. The CDR3 DNA reads TGTGCCAGCAGTTCAACTCTAATACAGGGGCGGTACGCCAATCAGCCCCAGCATTTT.